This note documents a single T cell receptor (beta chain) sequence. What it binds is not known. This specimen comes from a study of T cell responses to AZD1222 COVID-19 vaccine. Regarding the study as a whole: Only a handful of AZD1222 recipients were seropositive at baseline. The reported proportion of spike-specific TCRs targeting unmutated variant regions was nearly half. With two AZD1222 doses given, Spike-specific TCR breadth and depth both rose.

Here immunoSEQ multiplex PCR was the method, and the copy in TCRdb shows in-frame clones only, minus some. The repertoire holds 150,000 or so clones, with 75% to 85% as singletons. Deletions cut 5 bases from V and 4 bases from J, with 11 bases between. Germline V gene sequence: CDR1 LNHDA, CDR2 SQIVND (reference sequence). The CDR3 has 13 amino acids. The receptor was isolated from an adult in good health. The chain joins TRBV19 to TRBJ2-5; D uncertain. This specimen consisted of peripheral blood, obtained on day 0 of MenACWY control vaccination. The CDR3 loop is CASSLNWGETQYF. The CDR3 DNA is TGTGCCAGTAGTCTAAATTGGGGAGAGACCCAGTACTTC.